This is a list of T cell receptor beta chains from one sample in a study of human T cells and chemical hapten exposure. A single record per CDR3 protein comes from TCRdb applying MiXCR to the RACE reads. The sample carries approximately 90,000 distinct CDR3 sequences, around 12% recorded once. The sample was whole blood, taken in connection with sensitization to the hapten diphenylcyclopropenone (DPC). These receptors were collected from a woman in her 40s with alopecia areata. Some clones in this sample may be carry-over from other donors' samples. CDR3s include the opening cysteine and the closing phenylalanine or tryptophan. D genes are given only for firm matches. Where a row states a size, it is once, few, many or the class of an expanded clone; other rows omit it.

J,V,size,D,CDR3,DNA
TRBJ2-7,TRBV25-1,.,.,CASQQLYEQYF,TGTGCCAGCCAACAACTCTACGAGCAGTACTTC
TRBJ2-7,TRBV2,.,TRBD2,CASRTSGSSEQYF,TGTGCCAGCAGAACCAGCGGGAGTAGCGAGCAGTACTTC
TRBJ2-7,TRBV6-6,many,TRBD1,CASSTTGTGSYEQYF,TGTGCCAGCAGTACAACCGGGACAGGGTCCTACGAGCAGTACTTC
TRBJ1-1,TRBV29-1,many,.,CSADGSTEAFF,TGCAGCGCCGACGGTTCCACTGAAGCTTTCTTT
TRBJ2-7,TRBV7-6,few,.,CASSPSPTAGYEQYF,TGTGCCAGCAGCCCCTCCCCAACGGCGGGCTACGAGCAGTACTTC
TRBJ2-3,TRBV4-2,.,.,CASSQGLSDTQYF,TGTGCCAGCAGCCAAGGGCTATCAGATACGCAGTATTTT
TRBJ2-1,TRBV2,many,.,CASSVLGSSYNEQFF,TGTGCCAGCAGTGTACTTGGAAGCTCCTACAATGAGCAGTTCTTC
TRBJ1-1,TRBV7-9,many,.,CASTAQGANTEAFF,TGTGCCAGCACCGCTCAAGGGGCGAACACTGAAGCTTTCTTT
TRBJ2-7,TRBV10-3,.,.,CAISGGTSYEQYF,TGTGCCATCAGCGGGGGCACATCCTACGAGCAGTACTTC
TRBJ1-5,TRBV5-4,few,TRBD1,CASSRDRAPNQPQHF,TGTGCCAGCAGCCGGGACAGGGCCCCCAATCAGCCCCAGCATTTT
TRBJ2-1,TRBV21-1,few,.,CASSSRVSSGDEQFF,TGTGCCAGCAGTTCCAGGGTATCTAGCGGCGATGAGCAGTTCTTC
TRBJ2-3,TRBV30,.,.,CAWRLPVLTDTQYF,TGTGCCTGGAGGCTGCCGGTTCTCACAGATACGCAGTATTTT
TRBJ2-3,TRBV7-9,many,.,CASSPRRDTQYF,TGTGCCAGCAGCCCCAGAAGAGATACGCAGTATTTT
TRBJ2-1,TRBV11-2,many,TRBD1,CASSLRGDSSYNEQFF,TGTGCCAGCAGCCTTCGTGGGGACAGTAGCTACAATGAGCAGTTCTTC
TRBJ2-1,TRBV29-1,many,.,CSVGRPSNEQFF,TGCAGCGTTGGCCGTCCCTCCAATGAGCAGTTCTTC
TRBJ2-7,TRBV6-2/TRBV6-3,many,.,CASRDTPRHDLYF,TGTGCCAGCAGAGACACCCCCCGACATGACCTCTACTTC
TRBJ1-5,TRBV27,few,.,CASSLSGLSNQPQHF,TGTGCCAGCAGTTTATCAGGACTTAGCAATCAGCCCCAGCATTTT
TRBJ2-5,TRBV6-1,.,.,CASSEALETQYF,TGTGCCAGCAGTGAAGCCCTAGAGACCCAGTACTTC
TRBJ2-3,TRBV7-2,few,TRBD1,CASSQGQGEADTQYF,TGTGCCAGCAGCCAGGGACAGGGCGAGGCAGATACGCAGTATTTT
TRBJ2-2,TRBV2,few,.,CASKVTGQRNTGELFF,TGTGCCAGCAAGGTAACCGGACAGCGAAACACCGGGGAGCTGTTTTTT
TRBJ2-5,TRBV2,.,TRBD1,CASSQDRAYETQYF,TGTGCCAGCAGCCAGGACAGGGCGTATGAGACCCAGTACTTC
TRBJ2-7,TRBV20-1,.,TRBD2,CSAISGRSSYEQYF,TGCAGTGCTATTAGCGGGAGGAGCTCCTACGAGCAGTACTTC
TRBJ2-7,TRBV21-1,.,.,CASSKEGYYEQYF,TGTGCCAGCAGCAAAGAGGGGTACTACGAGCAGTACTTC